The 8 T cell receptor beta chains given below trace back to one sample, sequenced in a study of shared clonotypes between healthy human individuals. Produced via immunoSEQ multiplex PCR; TCRdb's table is partial and in-frame only. The top ten hold 1.7% of the sample, which has around 700,000 clones, approximately 74% seen once. The sequenced sample was memory CD4+ T cells sorted from blood. Specified subset: CD45RA-negative fraction. The receptors here all came from a woman aged 25 to 45 in good health.

This chain joins TRBV27 and TRBJ2-5; 7 bases line up with TRBD1. The closer fit of TRBJ2-7 to the DNA end suggests the J call may be wrong. Germline CDR1 and CDR2: MNHEY and SMNVEV (reference sequence). The CDR3 consists of 15 residues. In DNA form, the CDR3 reads TGTGCCAGCAGCCCTAGGACAGGTGGCTCCTACGAGCAGTACTTC. Translation: CASSPRTGGSYEQYF.

V gene TRBV28 combines with J gene TRBJ2-4, with D maybe TRBD1 (6 bases). The CDR3 covers 14 residues. Germline V gene sequence: CDR1 MDHEN, CDR2 SYDVKM. V was pared by 10 bases and J by 0 bases, with 13 bases between. The CDR3 DNA sequence: TGTGCCACCCTACAGGGATTAGCCAAAAACATTCAGTACTTC. This translates into CATLQGLAKNIQYF.

This chain links TRBV5-4 with TRBJ1-5; weak D call: TRBD1 (6 bases). Trimming stripped 2 bases from V and 7 bases from J, with 13 bases between. Germline CDR1 is SGHNT and CDR2 is YYREEE (reference sequence). The CDR3 extends over 14 amino acids. This chain's CDR3 is CASSLTGSGQPQHF. For the CDR3, the DNA is TGTGCCAGCAGCTTAACAGGGAGCGGCCAGCCCCAGCATTTT.

The gene calls are TRBV6-5 and TRBJ2-1, with TRBD2 identical over 7 bases. Germline loops: CDR1 MNHEY, CDR2 SVGAGI. V gave up 2 bases and J gave up 3 bases; unmatched junction bases: 4. This CDR3 is 15 amino acids long. The CDR3 sequence is CASSYQGLNYNEQFF. CDR3 sequence (DNA): TGTGCCAGCAGTTACCAGGGACTAAACTACAATGAGCAGTTCTTC.

This rearrangement joins TRBV6-6 to TRBJ2-5; maybe TRBD1 (6 bases). This CDR3 comprises 14 residues. Germline V lookup: CDR1 MNHNY, CDR2 SVGAGI (reference sequence). The ends were cut back, 8 bases at V and 4 bases at J, with 17 bases in the middle. CDR3 nucleotides: TGTGCCAGCTCCGGGACCCCGACAGGAGAGACCCAGTACTTC. Encoded protein: CASSGTPTGETQYF.

The rearrangement joins TRBV29-1 to TRBJ2-2, with D possibly being TRBD1 (8 bases). The CDR3 has 14 residues. Trimming shortened V by 1 base and J by 5 bases, and 11 bases separated the two germline ends. CDR1 is SQVTM, CDR2 ANQGSEA, per germline. The CDR3 DNA is TGCAGCGTTGAAGCACAGGGGGGGACCGGGGAGCTGTTTTTT. Translated: CSVEAQGGTGELFF.

The V gene is TRBV4-2, the J gene TRBJ1-5; no definite D call. CDR1 is LGHNA, CDR2 YNFKEQ, per germline. The CDR3 is made up of 15 amino acids. The V end lost 1 base, the J end lost 0 bases, and 7 bases lay between the germline ends. CDR3 nucleotides: TGTGCCAGCAGCCAAGGGGAATATAGCAATCAGCCCCAGCATTTT. Protein: CASSQGEYSNQPQHF.

The chain joins TRBV28 to TRBJ2-4, with a weak D call TRBD2 (6 bases). Germline-derived CDR1 and CDR2 are MDHEN and SYDVKM. The germline V and J ends were trimmed by 10 bases and 13 bases, with 20 bases remaining between them. The CDR3 is made up of 12 amino acids. CDR3 bases: TGTGCCACCCGGACGGGGGATCTTTGGCAGTACTTC. Translated, it gives CATRTGDLWQYF.